The text below deals with one TCR beta chain. There are 13 residues in the CDR3. The germline V gene encodes CDR1 SNHLY and CDR2 FYNNEI. V dropped 6 bases and J dropped 6 bases, with 15 bases sitting between them. The data originate from a study of blood T cell repertoires in COVID-19. Study-level background: The United States, Italy and Spain supplied acute and convalescent COVID-19 samples.

The protocol was immunoSEQ multiplex PCR, while the TCRdb copy is restricted to in-frame clones and leaves out a portion. The sample yields around 100,000 clones, about four fifths seen once. This clonotype originated in a man at least 80 years old with COVID-19, enrolled during active disease. This chain connects TRBV2 to TRBJ2-7; a weak D match, TRBD2 (6 bases). Sequencing was carried out using peripheral blood. In nucleotides, the CDR3 is TGTGCCAGCAGGCTCAGGGAAGCGGGCGAGCAGTACTTC. Its translation is CASRLREAGEQYF.